The 32 T cell receptor beta chains below come from one sample, sequenced in a study of response to subunit inactivated influenza vaccine (dated by TCRdb to 2016 to 2019). The library was prepared using RT-PCR. Sequenced using an Illumina HiSeq 2500. The public reads were reanalyzed by TCRdb: fastp trimming at Q25, MiXCR alignment, in-frame beta chains only. Each record represents a unique CDR3 protein, reported with the most common genes and DNA among its rows. Counted in this sample were 150,000 to 200,000 distinct CDR3 sequences; 11% of them appeared once. The top ten constitute roughly an eighth of the sample. Per the publication, the time point label means: around 47 days after influenza vaccine administration. The material sequenced was non-naive T cells sorted from PBMCs, taken 35 to 45 days after vaccination. This sample's cell subset or site label indicates: memory T cell fraction. These receptors were taken from a man aged 50 to 60 who received an inactivated influenza vaccine. Donor details come from another sample of the same person, matched by shared clones.

The table lists this clonotype with many counts. The V call is TRBV28, the J call TRBJ1-2; no clear D gene. Germline V gives CDR1 MDHEN, CDR2 SYDVKM. V lost 6 bases and J lost 4, with 12 bases in between. The CDR3 runs 13 residues. The CDR3 protein is CASRLGGSYGYTF. For the CDR3, the DNA is TGTGCCAGCAGATTGGGAGGGTCCTATGGCTACACCTTC.

The chain has TRBV7-2 and TRBJ2-7; perhaps D is TRBD1 or TRBD2 (5 bases each). Germline V gene sequence: CDR1 SGHTA, CDR2 FQGNSA. The V and J ends lost 4 bases and 3 bases respectively, with 19 bases between them. This CDR3 spans 16 amino acids. CDR3 loop: CASSSNSGTSIYEQYF. CDR3 nucleotides: TGTGCCAGCAGCTCGAACTCAGGGACGTCTATCTACGAGCAGTACTTC.

The chain's CDR3 is CSPRDRGPKTQYF. In DNA form, the CDR3 reads TGCAGCCCCCGGGACAGGGGGCCGAAGACCCAGTACTTC. The chain uses TRBV20-1 and TRBJ2-5; 12 positions agree with TRBD1. Germline-derived CDR1 and CDR2 are DFQATT and SNEGSKA (reference sequence). This CDR3 spans 13 amino acids.

This chain joins TRBV11-3 and TRBJ2-1, with 9 nucleotides matching TRBD2. Germline V CDR1 and CDR2: SGHNT, YENEEA. V lost 5 bases to trimming and J lost 6 bases; unmatched junction nucleotides: 8. The CDR3 extends over 15 amino acids. The CDR3 sequence: CASSPRLAGFNEQFF. CDR3 nucleotide sequence: TGTGCCAGCAGCCCTAGGCTAGCGGGGTTCAATGAGCAGTTCTTC.

This clonotype showed up just a few times. V and J are TRBV30 and TRBJ1-1; D is unresolved. Germline loops: CDR1 GTSNPN, CDR2 SVGIG (reference sequence). This CDR3 has 14 residues. The V end lost 3 bases, the J end lost 0 bases, and 11 bases lay between the germline ends. The CDR3 DNA is TGTGCCTGGAGCCCTATGAGAATGAACACTGAAGCTTTCTTT. It is translated as CAWSPMRMNTEAFF.

The sample holds a few counts of this clonotype. This sequence joins TRBV6-2 or TRBV6-3 and TRBJ2-3; TRBD2 matches 8 bases. CDR1 is MNHEY, CDR2 SVGEGT, per germline. The CDR3 runs 15 residues. J was trimmed by 5 bases and V by 6 bases; bases with no gene match: 10. In nucleotides, the CDR3 is TGTGCCAGCAGGCATGAGCGGGAGTACGGAGATACGCAGTATTTT. Encoded protein: CASRHEREYGDTQYF.

At least ten counts were recorded for this clonotype. The chain is built from TRBV29-1 and TRBJ1-1; no definite D call. The V end was cut by 6 bases, the J end by 1 base, with 6 bases between. This CDR3 contains 11 residues. Looked up from germline, CDR1 is SQVTM and CDR2 is ANQGSEA. In DNA, the CDR3 is TGCAGCGTCTCCTGGAACACTGAAGCTTTCTTT. This codes for CSVSWNTEAFF.

The V and J genes are TRBV7-2 and TRBJ2-7; TRBD2 aligns across 11 bases. V trimming: 2 bases; J trimming: 4 bases; junction bases outside the gene matches: 7. The CDR3 spans 16 residues. Germline lookup yields CDR1 SGHTA and CDR2 FQGNSA. CDR3 DNA sequence: TGTGCCAGCAGCTTACCCGGGACTAGCGGCACTTACGAGCAGTACTTC. Translating it yields CASSLPGTSGTYEQYF.

V gene TRBV18 combines with J gene TRBJ2-2; 10 bases are a match to TRBD2. V lost 3 bases to trimming and J lost 4 bases; unmatched junction nucleotides: 5. The CDR3 has 16 residues. Germline V lookup: CDR1 KGHSH, CDR2 LQKENI. CDR3 sequence (DNA): TGTGCCAGCTCACCTTCTAGCGGGAGAGCCACCGGGGAGCTGTTTTTT. Amino acids: CASSPSSGRATGELFF.

The chain has TRBV20-1 and TRBJ2-2; D is uncertain. This CDR3 is built from 16 residues. Germline V gene data show CDR1 as DFQATT and CDR2 as SNEGSKA (reference sequence). Trimming took off 5 bases at V and 0 bases at J, with 16 bases between the two ends. CDR3 protein: CSASFSFGANTGELFF. For the CDR3, the DNA is TGCAGTGCTTCTTTCTCCTTTGGCGCGAACACCGGGGAGCTGTTTTTT.

This clonotype was recorded many times. The rearrangement joins TRBV7-2 to TRBJ1-1, with D perhaps TRBD1 (6 bases). This CDR3 spans 13 amino acids. V shed 6 bases and J shed 3 bases, with 11 bases lying between them. Germline V gene lookup returns CDR1 SGHTA and CDR2 FQGNSA. The CDR3, as DNA: TGTGCCAGCAGTACAGGGACCTACACTGAAGCTTTCTTT. Translating it yields CASSTGTYTEAFF.

This chain links TRBV12-3 or TRBV12-4 with TRBJ2-5; the D is unclear. V dropped 4 bases and J dropped 1 base, with 10 bases sitting between them. This CDR3 spans 14 amino acids. As DNA, the CDR3 is TGTGCCAGCAGTTCCGTGAACATCCAAGAGACCCAGTACTTC. Its protein is CASSSVNIQETQYF.

This clonotype was recorded a few times. The chain is built from TRBV2 and TRBJ1-2; D call uncertain. The CDR3 covers 12 residues. The V end was cut by 4 bases, the J end by 5 bases, with 8 bases between. Germline assignment: CDR1 SNHLY and CDR2 FYNNEI. The CDR3 bases are TGTGCCAGCAGTGGGACGGGTTATGGCTACACCTTC. The encoded protein is CASSGTGYGYTF.

This clonotype has ten or more counts. V is TRBV18 and J is TRBJ2-5; no reliable D call. This CDR3 has 15 residues. V was cut by 2 bases and J by 5 bases, with 15 bases left in between. CDR1 is KGHSH, CDR2 LQKENI, per germline. The CDR3 DNA sequence: TGTGCCAGCTCACCAGTTCAGCGACCTATGGAGACCCAGTACTTC. Translating it yields CASSPVQRPMETQYF.

This clonotype was observed at least ten times. The junction departs from germline at one end; a sequencing error may be responsible. The gene calls are TRBV12-3 or TRBV12-4 and TRBJ2-1, with D maybe TRBD2 (5 bases). The CDR3 has 8 amino acids. This CDR3 is CASSRGSF. The CDR3 nucleotides are TGTGCCAGCAGCCGGGGATCCTTC.

This clonotype came up many times. The chain has TRBV6-2 or TRBV6-3 and TRBJ2-2, with D tentatively TRBD1 or TRBD2 (5 bases each). CDR3 length: 12 amino acids. The V end lost 7 bases, the J end lost 7 bases, and 10 bases lay between the germline ends. CDR1 is MNHEY and CDR2 is SVGEGT in the germline V gene. The CDR3 region is CASTRGDGELFF. Here the CDR3 DNA reads TGTGCCAGCACGAGAGGGGACGGGGAGCTGTTTTTT.

CDR3 region: CASSYRSNQPQHF. CDR3 bases: TGTGCCAGCAGCTACAGGAGCAATCAGCCCCAGCATTTT. The genes are TRBV7-2 and TRBJ1-5, with D possibly being TRBD1 (5 bases). The germline V gene encodes CDR1 SGHTA and CDR2 FQGNSA. Trimming removed 4 bases at V and 1 base at J, with 5 bases between. The CDR3 extends over 13 amino acids. Based on the CDR3 plus reference TRBV7-2 and TRBJ1-5, the full variable domain is GAGVSQSPSNKVTEKGKDVELRCDPISGHTALYWYRQSLGQGLEFLIYFQGNSAPDKSGLPSDRFSAERTGGSVSTLTIQRTQQEDSAVYLCASSYRSNQPQHFGDGTRLSIL.

The V gene is TRBV6-2 or TRBV6-3, the J gene TRBJ2-4; 7 bases are shared with TRBD2. V was pared by 2 bases and J by 7 bases, with 8 bases of the junction left unmatched. The CDR3 covers 15 residues. CDR1 and CDR2 (germline): MNHEY, SVGEGT. CDR3 sequence (DNA): TGTGCCAGCAGTTACGGCGGGCGGGAGACTAACATTCAGTACTTC. Translation: CASSYGGRETNIQYF.

This clonotype was seen only a few times. This sequence joins TRBV30 and TRBJ2-6; perhaps TRBD1 as D (5 bases). Germline loops: CDR1 GTSNPN, CDR2 SVGIG (reference sequence). The CDR3 contains 15 residues. V lost 3 bases and J lost 4, with 13 bases in between. The CDR3 DNA follows: TGTGCCTGGAGCCGAGGACAACCAGGGGCCAACGTCCTGACTTTC. As protein: CAWSRGQPGANVLTF.

This clonotype was found many times. The chain uses TRBV12-3 or TRBV12-4 and TRBJ2-5; D gene ambiguous. V was trimmed by 3 bases and J by 0 bases, leaving 11 bases between them. CDR3 length: 15 residues. The CDR3 protein is CASSFSGSNQETQYF. Written as DNA, the CDR3 is TGTGCCAGCAGTTTTTCCGGGTCAAACCAAGAGACCCAGTACTTC.

This clonotype was detected ten times or more. The chain employs TRBV12-3 or TRBV12-4 and TRBJ1-5, with 7 nucleotides matching TRBD1. The CDR3 is 14 residues long. Trimming cost V 4 bases and J 5 bases; bases outside gene matches: 5. DNA of the CDR3: TGTGCCAGCAGTTCATCAGGGGGGCATCAGCCCCAGCATTTT. It is translated as CASSSSGGHQPQHF.

The rearrangement joins TRBV20-1 to TRBJ1-1, with 11 bases that match TRBD1. This CDR3 contains 16 residues. The germline V gene has CDR1 DFQATT and CDR2 SNEGSKA (reference sequence). V lost 3 bases to trimming and J lost 2 bases; unmatched junction nucleotides: 8. The CDR3 coding sequence is TGCAGTGCTAGTAAAGCCGGGACAGGGGGAAACACTGAAGCTTTCTTT. Amino acids: CSASKAGTGGNTEAFF.

Remarks on this clonotype: Germline and junction disagree at one end, which may indicate a read error. The CDR3: CTSSTSGGAGTSYNEQFF. The CDR3, as DNA: TGTACCAGCAGTACTAGCGGGGGGGCGGGTACATCCTACAATGAGCAGTTCTTC. This chain connects TRBV2 to TRBJ2-1; 13 bases map to TRBD2. Germline V gene sequence: CDR1 SNHLY, CDR2 FYNNEI. CDR3 length: 18 residues.

The table lists this clonotype with a few counts. The J gene is TRBJ2-5, the V gene TRBV29-1; D not certain. The CDR3 has 13 residues. The V and J ends lost 2 bases and 4 bases respectively, with 11 bases between them. Germline V CDR1 and CDR2: SQVTM, ANQGSEA. The CDR3 coding sequence is TGCAGCGTTGAAAGACTGGTCCGAGAGACCCAGTACTTC. Amino acids: CSVERLVRETQYF.

The sample holds many counts of this clonotype. V and J are TRBV7-2 and TRBJ2-1; D gene ambiguous. The CDR3 loop spans 13 amino acids. The germline V gene has CDR1 SGHTA and CDR2 FQGNSA. V shed 5 bases and J shed 0 bases, with 5 bases lying between them. CDR3 protein: CASSTRSYNEQFF. The CDR3 DNA follows: TGTGCCAGCAGCACCCGCTCCTACAATGAGCAGTTCTTC.

In this sample, this clonotype turned up a few times. This sequence joins TRBV28 and TRBJ2-3; possibly TRBD1 or TRBD2 for D (6 bases each). There are 15 residues in the CDR3. Germline loops: CDR1 MDHEN, CDR2 SYDVKM. Trimming removed 3 bases from V and 4 bases from J, with 14 bases in between. DNA for the CDR3: TGTGCCAGCAGTTTCGGGGGCGAGGCTGCAGATACGCAGTATTTT. Its translation is CASSFGGEAADTQYF.

This clonotype has only a few counts. CDR3 in amino acids: CASSPQDGGASYNEQFF. The CDR3 bases are TGCGCCAGCAGCCCCCAGGACGGAGGAGCTTCCTACAATGAGCAGTTCTTC. The chain links TRBV4-3 to TRBJ2-1, with D possibly being TRBD2 (5 bases). Germline values: CDR1 LGHNA, CDR2 YSLEER. The V gene lost 4 bases and the J gene lost 1 base, with 17 bases spanning the gap. This CDR3 spans 17 amino acids.

This clonotype was seen ten or more times. This rearrangement joins TRBV6-5 to TRBJ1-6, with no clear D. This CDR3 is built from 15 residues. Germline CDR1 MNHEY, CDR2 SVGAGI. Trimming stripped 0 bases from V and 6 bases from J, with 9 bases between. CDR3 coding DNA: TGTGCCAGCAGTTACTCCGTTCAGCTTAATTCACCCCTCCACTTT. As protein: CASSYSVQLNSPLHF.

This clonotype was picked up a small number of times. The chain uses TRBV29-1 and TRBJ2-1; tentative D call: TRBD2 (6 bases). Germline-derived CDR1 and CDR2 are SQVTM and ANQGSEA. The CDR3 is made up of 12 amino acids. Trimming stripped 7 bases from V and 4 bases from J, with 11 bases between. This CDR3 is CSGGERYNEQFF. The CDR3 DNA is TGCAGCGGGGGGGAGCGATACAATGAGCAGTTCTTC.

At least ten counts were recorded for this clonotype. V is TRBV7-8 and J is TRBJ2-7; 12 bases are shared with TRBD2. CDR1 is SGHVS and CDR2 is FQNEAQ in the germline V gene. The CDR3 is 16 residues long. V dropped 5 bases and J dropped 4; count of bases not matched to a gene: 9. This CDR3 is CASSRTSSGRGYEQYF. CDR3 coding DNA: TGTGCCAGCAGCCGAACATCTAGCGGGAGGGGATACGAGCAGTACTTC.

This clonotype was seen a few times. The chain is built from TRBV5-1 and TRBJ1-1; 9 bases agree with TRBD1. The V gene's germline CDR1 is SGHRS and CDR2 YFSETQ. V gave up 2 bases and J gave up 11 bases; unmatched junction bases: 7. CDR3 size: 13 residues. The CDR3 spells CASSFLGQGLAFF. CDR3 in DNA: TGCGCCAGCAGCTTTTTGGGACAGGGCCTGGCTTTCTTT. Supplemented by reference TRBV5-1 and TRBJ1-1, the full variable domain reads KAGVTQTPRYLIKTRGQQVTLSCSPISGHRSVSWYQQTPGQGLQFLFEYFSETQRNKGNFPGRFSGRQFSNSRSEMNVSTLELGDSALYLCASSFLGQGLAFFGQGTRLTVV.

This clonotype came up many times. The chain couples TRBV24-1 to TRBJ2-2, with no clear D. The V end lost 8 bases, the J end lost 6 bases, and 9 bases lay between the germline ends. Germline V gene sequence: CDR1 KGHDR, CDR2 SFDVKD. The CDR3 is 12 residues long. This CDR3 is CATKGSPGELFF. The CDR3 bases are TGTGCCACCAAGGGATCCCCCGGGGAGCTGTTTTTT.